The entry that follows covers one TCR beta chain sequence. Its target is not known. Assay runs were performed at deep level. Measured with immunoSEQ multiplex PCR; TCRdb has only the in-frame clones, and not every one. The sample carries millions of clones, 85% to 95% recorded once. Partitioning of CD4+ cells yielded a CD45RA+ naive subset and a CD45RA-negative memory subset. These data originate in a study of shared clonotypes between healthy human individuals. V lost 5 bases and J lost 4; bases outside the gene matches: 8. The CDR3 is 16 residues long. The V gene's germline CDR1 is SGHTA and CDR2 FQGNSA. Study-wide results and limits: Sorted-subset sequencing, rarefaction showed, was incomplete despite large depth.

The TCR was taken from a man between 18 and 29 years old in good health. The sample taken for sequencing was naive CD4+ T cells sorted from blood. Subset in this sample: CD45RA+ positively selected. V is TRBV7-2 and J is TRBJ2-5; 12 nucleotides agree with TRBD2. CDR3: CASSLALAGGGETQYF. Written as DNA, the CDR3 is TGTGCCAGCAGCCTTGCACTAGCGGGAGGAGGAGAGACCCAGTACTTC.